Following are 27 T cell receptor beta chains from one sample sequenced in a study of blood T cell repertoires in COVID-19. The data were produced by immunoSEQ multiplex PCR, yet TCRdb's version contains in-frame clones alone and is incomplete. The sample lists 55,000 to 75,000 clones; around 83% were seen once. Sequenced: peripheral blood. The receptor set was obtained from a man between 65 and 79 years old with acute or convalescent COVID-19.

This chain connects TRBV11-3 to TRBJ2-7, with D possibly being TRBD1 (7 bases). The V end lost 0 bases, the J end lost 7 bases, and 16 bases lay between the germline ends. The CDR3 totals 15 residues. CDR1 and CDR2 from the germline V gene are SGHNT and YENEEA. The CDR3 bases are TGTGCCAGCAGCTTAGATGGGACAGCGGCGGGGGAGCAGTACTTC. It codes for CASSLDGTAAGEQYF.

A few counts support this clone. Germline and junction disagree at one end, which may indicate a read error. V and J are TRBV25-1 and TRBJ2-7, with a tentative D call TRBD1 (5 bases). CDR3 size: 12 residues. Germline V gene data show CDR1 as MGHDK and CDR2 as SYGVNS. The CDR3 loop reads CASSDDLRTPHF. DNA for the CDR3: TGTGCCAGCAGTGATGATCTACGGACACCACACTTC.

This chain connects TRBV19 to TRBJ2-7; D is undetermined. V lost 0 bases and J 3 bases, leaving 9 bases between the germline ends. The V gene's germline CDR1 is LNHDA and CDR2 SQIVND (reference sequence). The CDR3 length is 14 residues. Written as DNA, the CDR3 is TGTGCCAGTAGTATAGAGGCAAAATACTACGAGCAGTACTTC. This translates into CASSIEAKYYEQYF.

The V gene is TRBV5-4, the J gene TRBJ2-1; 9 bases are shared with TRBD1. The CDR3 length is 14 residues. Germline values: CDR1 SGHNT, CDR2 YYREEE (reference sequence). With 7 bases clipped from V and 8 bases from J, the junction kept 10 bases outside the gene matches. The CDR3 nucleotides are TGTGCCAGCCAGGAGGGGACAGGGCGGGATGAGCAGTTCTTC. Encoded protein: CASQEGTGRDEQFF. Combining the CDR3 with reference TRBV5-4 and TRBJ2-1 gives the whole variable domain ETGVTQSPTHLIKTRGQQVTLRCSSQSGHNTVSWYQQALGQGPQFIFQYYREEENGRGNFPPRFSGLQFPNYSSELNVNALELDDSALYLCASQEGTGRDEQFFGPGTRLTVL.

V gene TRBV3-1 (or the pseudogene TRBV3-2) combines with J gene TRBJ2-1, with D possibly being TRBD1 (6 bases). The V and J ends lost 3 bases and 2 bases respectively, with 11 bases between them. The CDR3 loop spans 15 amino acids. In germline, CDR1 is LGHDT, CDR2 YNNKEL (reference sequence). The chain's CDR3 is CASSHWDIPYNEQFF. Here the CDR3 DNA reads TGTGCCAGCAGCCACTGGGACATCCCCTACAATGAGCAGTTCTTC.

The rearrangement joins TRBV6-6 to TRBJ1-1; D unresolved. The V gene's germline CDR1 is MNHNY and CDR2 SVGAGI (reference sequence). This CDR3 spans 14 amino acids. V gave up 0 bases and J gave up 1 base, with 6 bases separating them. DNA for the CDR3: TGTGCCAGCAGTTACTCGGCGGCGAACACTGAAGCTTTCTTT. It translates to CASSYSAANTEAFF.

This sequence joins TRBV11-2 and TRBJ2-2; 8 nucleotides line up with TRBD1. The germline V gene has CDR1 SGHAT and CDR2 FQNNGV. V lost 4 bases and J lost 1; bases outside the gene matches: 11. CDR3 length: 18 residues. The chain's CDR3 is CASSSYYGTGGNTGELFF. CDR3 bases: TGTGCCAGCAGCTCTTATTATGGGACAGGTGGGAACACCGGGGAGCTGTTTTTT.

This chain uses TRBV5-1 with TRBJ1-1, with 7 bases matching TRBD1. CDR1 is SGHRS, CDR2 YFSETQ, per germline. This CDR3 has 14 amino acids. The V gene end was trimmed by 4 bases and the J gene end by 1 base; junction bases not matched to a gene: 4. This CDR3 is CASSAGQKNTEAFF. CDR3 in DNA: TGCGCCAGCAGCGCGGGACAGAAGAACACTGAAGCTTTCTTT.

The CDR3 sequence is CASSLIGQETQYF. CDR3 coding DNA: TGTGCCAGCAGCTTAATCGGCCAAGAGACCCAGTACTTC. The J gene is TRBJ2-5, the V gene TRBV7-3; D gene ambiguous. Germline assignment: CDR1 SGHTA and CDR2 FQGTGA. The CDR3 has 13 amino acids. Trimming took off 1 base at V and 1 base at J, with 4 bases between the two ends.

This clone showed up just once. The rearrangement joins TRBV7-3 to TRBJ2-3; no definite D call. The V end was cut by 1 base, the J end by 5 bases, with 13 bases between. Germline lookup yields CDR1 SGHTA and CDR2 FQGTGA. This CDR3 is 15 amino acids long. In DNA form, the CDR3 reads TGTGCCAGCAGCTTAAGCGGCTCGACCGTAGATACGCAGTATTTT. Protein: CASSLSGSTVDTQYF. Full variable domain (remainder filled in from reference TRBV7-3 and TRBJ2-3): GAGVSQTPSNKVTEKGKYVELRCDPISGHTALYWYRQSLGQGPEFLIYFQGTGAADDSGLPNDRFFAVRPEGSVSTLKIQRTERGDSAVYLCASSLSGSTVDTQYFGPGTRLTVL.

The chain uses TRBV25-1 and TRBJ1-1; TRBD1 agrees at 10 bases. V was clipped by 6 bases and J by 1 base; unmatched bases: 5. Germline-derived CDR1 and CDR2 are MGHDK and SYGVNS. The CDR3 runs 15 residues. CDR3 sequence: CASRGTGDPNTEAFF. The CDR3 region has the DNA TGTGCCAGCAGAGGGACAGGGGACCCGAACACTGAAGCTTTCTTT.

This clone showed up just once. Here the CDR3 DNA reads TGTGCCTGGAGTGTAACCAGGGGGGCCTACGAGCAGTACTTC. This encodes CAWSVTRGAYEQYF. The V call is TRBV30, the J call TRBJ2-7; D possibly corresponds to TRBD1 (7 bases). There are 14 residues in the CDR3. Germline values: CDR1 GTSNPN, CDR2 SVGIG (reference sequence). The germline V and J ends were trimmed by 0 bases and 2 bases, with 11 bases remaining between them.

This rearrangement joins TRBV2 to TRBJ2-1, with 11 positions matching TRBD2. Germline CDR1 is SNHLY and CDR2 is FYNNEI. The J segment lost 9 bases and the V segment lost 7 bases, leaving 11 bases of the junction unmatched. The CDR3 runs 15 residues. CDR3 sequence: CASMRWLAGGVEQFF. CDR3 sequence (DNA): TGTGCCAGCATGAGATGGCTAGCGGGAGGAGTTGAGCAGTTCTTC. Full variable domain (outside the CDR3, taken from reference TRBV2 and TRBJ2-1): EPEVTQTPSHQVTQMGQEVILRCVPISNHLYFYWYRQILGQKVEFLVSFYNNEISEKSEIFDDQFSVERPDGSNFTLKIRSTKLEDSAMYFCASMRWLAGGVEQFFGPGTRLTVL.

The chain couples TRBV5-6 to TRBJ2-7; 8 positions agree with TRBD2. The J segment lost 4 bases and the V segment lost 5 bases, leaving 14 bases of the junction unmatched. This CDR3 contains 16 residues. CDR1 is SGHDT and CDR2 is YYEEEE in the germline V gene. Here the CDR3 reads CASSYPRAGGTYEQYF. For the CDR3, the DNA is TGTGCCAGCAGTTACCCCCGGGCGGGAGGAACGTACGAGCAGTACTTC.

The chain combines TRBV28 with TRBJ1-3, with TRBD1 matching 10 bases. Germline V gene sequence: CDR1 MDHEN, CDR2 SYDVKM. V lost 8 bases, J lost 10 bases, and 8 bases stayed unmatched. The CDR3 loop spans 13 amino acids. CDR3 sequence: CASHTGQGFTIYF. The CDR3 DNA sequence: TGTGCCAGCCATACGGGACAGGGGTTTACCATATATTTT.

This rearrangement joins TRBV29-1 to TRBJ2-2; no clear D. Germline V gene data show CDR1 as SQVTM and CDR2 as ANQGSEA. Trimming stripped 5 bases from V and 6 bases from J, with 10 bases between. This CDR3 is 12 amino acids long. The CDR3 spells CSVKPPAGELFF. CDR3 in DNA: TGCAGCGTTAAACCTCCGGCCGGGGAGCTGTTTTTT.

This chain links TRBV5-1 with TRBJ2-7, with 12 bases that match TRBD2. Germline lookup yields CDR1 SGHRS and CDR2 YFSETQ. The V segment lost 0 bases and the J segment 2 bases; nucleotides outside the gene matches: 6. The CDR3 runs to 17 residues. The CDR3, as DNA: TGCGCCAGCAGCTTGGGACTAGCGGGAGACCTTACCTACGAGCAGTACTTC. This sequence encodes CASSLGLAGDLTYEQYF. The variable domain in full, with the rest retrieved from reference TRBV5-1 and TRBJ2-7, is KAGVTQTPRYLIKTRGQQVTLSCSPISGHRSVSWYQQTPGQGLQFLFEYFSETQRNKGNFPGRFSGRQFSNSRSEMNVSTLELGDSALYLCASSLGLAGDLTYEQYFGPGTRLTVT.

The V gene is TRBV18, the J gene TRBJ1-1; D is unclear. The CDR3 contains 13 residues. The ends were cut back, 2 bases at V and 0 bases at J, with 4 bases in the middle. CDR1 and CDR2 from the germline V gene are KGHSH and LQKENI. CDR3 nucleotides: TGTGCCAGCTCACCAGGCTTGAACACTGAAGCTTTCTTT. Translation: CASSPGLNTEAFF.

The genes are TRBV12-3 or TRBV12-4 and TRBJ2-2, with 8 bases that match TRBD1. The CDR3 runs to 13 residues. V trimming: 5 bases; J trimming: 9 bases; junction bases outside the gene matches: 5. CDR3 in DNA: TGTGCCAGCAGTCTCCAGGGGGCAAGGGAGCTGTTTTTT. Translation: CASSLQGARELFF.

The chain joins TRBV5-4 to TRBJ2-1; 8 bases are a match to TRBD2. The germline V gene has CDR1 SGHNT and CDR2 YYREEE (reference sequence). The CDR3 runs to 14 residues. With V trimmed by 4 bases and J by 8 bases, 8 bases remained unmatched. The CDR3 sequence is CASSPEGTSDEQFF. The CDR3 DNA follows: TGTGCCAGCAGCCCGGAGGGGACTAGTGATGAGCAGTTCTTC.

The J gene is TRBJ2-1, the V gene TRBV14; 8 nucleotides line up with TRBD1. Germline CDR1 is SGHDN and CDR2 is FVKESK. The trim removed 3 bases at V and 7 bases at J, leaving 11 bases unmatched. The CDR3 spans 16 residues. The CDR3 DNA is TGTGCCAGCAGCCACAGGTTGGACAGGGAAGGGAATGAGCAGTTCTTC. Encoded protein: CASSHRLDREGNEQFF.

V gene TRBV7-3 combines with J gene TRBJ2-1, with D perhaps matching TRBD2 (7 bases). Germline V gene lookup returns CDR1 SGHTA and CDR2 FQGTGA. Trimming shortened V by 1 base and J by 4 bases, and 14 bases separated the two germline ends. CDR3 length equals 16 residues. CDR3 sequence (DNA): TGTGCCAGCAGCTTAAAATCGGGGGGCGATTACAATGAGCAGTTCTTC. Translated, it gives CASSLKSGGDYNEQFF.

The DNA of the CDR3 is TGTGCCAGCAGCCTACAGGGAGGGGGGAGAGACGAGCAGTACTTC. This codes for CASSLQGGGRDEQYF. The rearrangement uses TRBV7-3 and TRBJ2-7; a possible D gene is TRBD2 (7 bases). The CDR3 spans 15 residues. Germline assignment: CDR1 SGHTA and CDR2 FQGTGA. The ends were cut back, 5 bases at V and 5 bases at J, with 19 bases in the middle.

This clone has just one count. V gene TRBV3-1 (or the pseudogene TRBV3-2) combines with J gene TRBJ1-4; D gene uncertain. The CDR3 length is 13 residues. Germline V gene data show CDR1 as LGHDT and CDR2 as YNNKEL (reference sequence). V shed 4 bases and J shed 10 bases, with 13 bases lying between them. The CDR3 region is CASSPVDRGKLFF. Here the CDR3 DNA reads TGTGCCAGCAGCCCGGTCGACCGCGGAAAACTGTTTTTT.

This clone occurred once. J is TRBJ2-7 and V is TRBV24-1; 7 bases are a match to TRBD1. Germline values: CDR1 KGHDR, CDR2 SFDVKD. The CDR3 runs 16 residues. The V and J ends lost 5 bases and 0 bases, in that order; junction bases with no gene match: 9. The CDR3 sequence is CATSAPAGTDSYEQYF. The DNA for the CDR3 is TGTGCCACCAGTGCCCCGGCCGGGACAGACTCCTACGAGCAGTACTTC.

The table lists this clone with a few counts. The rearrangement uses TRBV4-1 and TRBJ2-7; possibly TRBD1 for D (6 bases). V was pared by 5 bases and J by 2 bases, with 19 bases between. Germline CDR1 is MGHRA and CDR2 is YSYEKL. This CDR3 is built from 16 residues. CDR3 residues: CASSSEQGVYTYEQYF. For the CDR3, the DNA is TGCGCCAGCAGCAGCGAACAGGGAGTATATACCTACGAGCAGTACTTC.

The chain couples TRBV5-5 to TRBJ2-7; D may be TRBD1 (8 bases). With 4 bases removed from V and 1 base from J, the gap between germline ends came to 15 bases. The CDR3 is 15 residues long. Germline loops: CDR1 SGHKS, CDR2 YYEKEE (reference sequence). The CDR3 DNA sequence: TGTGCCAGCAGCCCTTACAGGGGGGGATCCTACGAGCAGTACTTC. Its translation is CASSPYRGGSYEQYF.